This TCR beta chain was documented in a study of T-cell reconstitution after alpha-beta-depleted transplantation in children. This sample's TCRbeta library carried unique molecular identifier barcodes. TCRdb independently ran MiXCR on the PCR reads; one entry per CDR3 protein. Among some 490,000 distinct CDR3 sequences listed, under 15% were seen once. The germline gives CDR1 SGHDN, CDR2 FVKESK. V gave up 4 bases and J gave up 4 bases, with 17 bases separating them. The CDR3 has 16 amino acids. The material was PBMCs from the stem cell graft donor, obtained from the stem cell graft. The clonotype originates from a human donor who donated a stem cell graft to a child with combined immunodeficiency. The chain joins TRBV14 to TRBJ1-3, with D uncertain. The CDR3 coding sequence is TGTGCCAGCAGCCCAGAAGGGTCCTACCTCGGAAACACCATATATTTT. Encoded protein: CASSPEGSYLGNTIYF.